This T cell receptor (beta chain) was sequenced for a study of blood T cell repertoires in COVID-19. Background on the study: Both acute and convalescent COVID-19 samples were obtained from the United States, Italy and Spain.

In germline, CDR1 is LGHDT, CDR2 YNNKEL (reference sequence). The CDR3 extends over 18 amino acids. The V end lost 4 bases, the J end lost 0 bases, and 16 bases lay between the germline ends. TCRdb's table, derived via immunoSEQ multiplex PCR, lists solely in-frame clones and lacks some. The top ten hold roughly 2.5% of the sample, which has over 200,000 clones, 90% seen once. Sequenced material: peripheral blood. The chain uses TRBV3-1 (or the pseudogene TRBV3-2) and TRBJ1-6; tentatively, D is TRBD1 (6 bases). The TCR comes from a man between 25 and 39 years old with COVID-19, enrolled during active disease. The CDR3 sequence is CASSRATGTSSYNSPLHF. The CDR3 nucleotides are TGTGCCAGCAGCCGGGCTACAGGGACCAGCTCCTATAATTCACCCCTCCACTTT.